This T cell receptor beta chain emerged from a study of PD-1 blockade in classical Hodgkin lymphoma. About this clone: The antigen remains undetermined.

Study results and limitations: Exclusion applied to patients who initiated nivolumab less than 1 year following ASCT. Significant TCR diversity gains by C4D1 occurred in CD4+ but not CD8+ cells. Newly diagnosed patients were said to have less baseline TCR diversity than healthy donors did.

The CDR3 length is 19 residues. The trim removed 4 bases at V and 2 bases at J, leaving 19 bases unmatched. Per the germline V gene, CDR1 is SEHNR and CDR2 is FQNEAQ (reference sequence). The time point: cycle 4 day 1 (C4D1), after more than five weeks of nivolumab. Every patient was affected by relapse after autologous stem cell transplantation, while exposure to brentuximab vedotin was not uniform. Thawed PBMCs underwent magnetic negative selection to yield purified CD4+ T cells. The method was immunoSEQ multiplex PCR; TCRdb's version includes in-frame clones alone and lacks a portion of them. The sample lists just over 9,500 clones; about three quarters were seen once.

The clonotype originates from a human donor with classical Hodgkin lymphoma. The rearrangement links TRBV7-9 to TRBJ2-5; TRBD2 aligns across 7 bases. The sequencing used CD4+ T cells from blood, collected before the fourth cycle of nivolumab. The CDR3 sequence: CASSSRRMRAGGGQETQYF. DNA of the CDR3: TGTGCCAGCAGCTCAAGAAGAATGAGGGCAGGCGGGGGACAAGAGACCCAGTACTTC.